This T cell receptor (beta chain) was sequenced during a study of follicular helper T cells after annual influenza vaccination (dated by TCRdb to 2017 to 2019). Concerning the study at large: Blood was collected on days 0, 7 and 28 after each seasonal influenza vaccination. Some subjects were followed across successive annual vaccinations spanning the 2013-2014, 2014-2015 and 2015-2016 seasons to study recall of cTfh clones. Six subjects had multi-year samples: four covered two vaccination seasons and two covered three seasons. One week after vaccination, a second recruited cohort of roughly 11 subjects (Table S1) displayed a similar ICOS+CD38+ cTfh response. The 2015 samples were processed right after collection, while the 2013-2014 samples were cryopreserved. What the work shows at the level of the full study, not this receptor alone: A recurrent oligoclonal ICOS+CD38+ cTfh response containing tetramer and AIM influenza-specific clonotypes was recalled by successive annual vaccinations. ICOS+CD38+ cTfh clonality correlated with the frequency of that population, and its change correlated with the change in circulating plasmablast frequency. Day 7 ICOS+CD38+ clones were most often found later in ICOS-CD38- cTfh, suggesting that subset may serve as a memory reservoir. Productive TCRB sequences were recovered from only about 8.5-22% of analyzed cells, so rare clonotypes could not be sampled.

Reading the label with the study, this specimen's time point is: 2015-2016 season, 7 days after influenza vaccination. Adults were given seasonal inactivated influenza vaccine (Fluvarix), and sorted blood CD4 subsets were followed by TCRB sequencing before and after vaccination. Subjects were considered eligible if community-dwelling and if influenza vaccine had not been received in the prior 6 months. Exclusions included influenza vaccine contraindications, substance abuse, HIV/AIDS, active malignancy, immunomodulatory medication and active illness such as respiratory infection. Between 40 and 100 mL of blood was sampled per time point. Non-naive CD4+CXCR5+PD-1+ cells were defined as circulating Tfh and were sorted into two fractions, ICOS+CD38+ and ICOS-CD38-. Ficoll-Paque PLUS or SepMate separation was used to isolate PBMC. Before DNA extraction, cell subsets were sorted from PBMC on a BD FACS Aria.

The library was produced with the immunoSEQ multiplex PCR assay. Adaptive Biotechnologies handled the TCRB amplification, library preparation, sequencing and preliminary bioinformatics at Survey level resolution. TCRB sequencing used multiplex PCR amplification of genomic DNA from sorted cTfh populations. The authors' pipeline ran thus. Clonality was computed in R as 1 minus normalized Shannon entropy; the Gini index was calculated with the R package ineq. To get the overlap score, the summed counts of shared sequences were divided by the total counts of all sequences in both of the compared samples. The significance of shared clonotypes was tested with Fisher's exact test, assuming a theoretical repertoire of 10^7 TCRB sequences. TCRdb's version of the immuneACCESS table is confined to in-frame rearrangements and falls short of the full clone set. An unresolved V gene accounts for under half of the shortfall where checked; the remainder is of unknown origin. The DNA gave D and trimming, while V, J and clone size come from that table. The sample table lists 4,000 to 5,500 clones, more than 80% of them with a count of one. 0.95% to 1.5% of the sample is held by the ten biggest clonotypes.

As encoded in the germline V gene, CDR1 is SGHAT while CDR2 is FQNNGV. Counted from cysteine to phenylalanine, this CDR3 has 16 amino acids. Only the CDR3 part of the read is kept: 48 bases, read in frame from the first base. Deletion took 5 bases off V and 0 bases off J, with a span of 15 bases between the germline ends. Worth noting for this clone: The clone's antigen remains unknown. The input lacks base qualities; no much larger clone sits a single base away.

The chain is assembled from TRBV11-2 and TRBJ2-3, and TRBD2 may be the D gene, going by 5 matching bases. The material was CXCR5+ CD38- circulating T follicular helper cells from blood, obtained 7 days after influenza vaccination. Read against the paper, the sample's cell subset or site label means: circulating Tfh, non-naive CD4+CXCR5+PD-1+ (ICOS+CD38+ or ICOS-CD38-). The origin of this receptor is an adult who received the influenza vaccine. The CDR3 reads as follows: CASSELTRGSTDTQYF. In nucleotides, the sequence is TGTGCCAGCAGCGAACTGACACGGGGTAGCACAGATACGCAGTATTTT. Extended through the reference TRBV11-2 and TRBJ2-3 proteins, this CDR3 yields the full variable domain: EAGVAQSPRYKIIEKRQSVAFWCNPISGHATLYWYQQILGQGPKLLIQFQNNGVVDDSQLPKDRFSAERLKGVDSTLKIQPAKLEDSAVYLCASSELTRGSTDTQYFGPGTRLTVL.